One and the same sample provided the 19 T cell receptor beta chains below, sequenced in a study of TET2 disruption in CD19-targeted CAR T cells. Treatment: autologous CTL019 cells: CD19 CAR with 4-1BB and CD3 zeta domains. Profiling relied on immunoSEQ multiplex PCR, and the TCRdb table lists in-frame clones only, not all of them. In total, the table holds 710 or so clones. The sequenced sample was peripheral blood, obtained from a patient treated with CD19 CAR T cells. The source is a man between 70 and 80 years old with chronic lymphocytic leukemia.

According to its frequency, this clone is medium-sized. The read stops 3 residues short of the end of the CDR3; the missing end is completed from the germline J gene. This rearrangement joins TRBV4-1 to TRBJ1-6; TRBD1 matches at 9 bases. J was trimmed by 10 bases and V by 0 bases; bases with no gene match: 10. From germline, CDR1 is MGHRA and CDR2 YSYEKL. This CDR3 region has 17 residues. The CDR3 region is CASSQEIRQGVGSPLHF. The sequenced CDR3 bases are TGCGCCAGCAGCCAAGAGATAAGACAGGGGGTTGGATCACCC.

This clone is labeled medium-sized based on frequency. The chain's CDR3 is CASSFRGQGAIDEQYF. The covered CDR3 bases are TGTGCCAGCAGCTTCCGGGGACAGGGGGCAATTGACGAG. The rearrangement links TRBV7-8 to TRBJ2-7, with 12 bases fitting TRBD1. The CDR3 extends 3 residues past the end of the read, so its final part is completed from the germline J gene. The V and J ends lost 3 bases and 5 bases, in that order; junction bases with no gene match: 8. This CDR3 spans 16 amino acids. CDR1 and CDR2 from the germline V gene are SGHVS and FQNEAQ.

This clone is deemed large by its frequency. The covered CDR3 bases are TGTGCCAGCAGCTCGAGGGCCACGAACACTGAA. The encoded protein is CASSSRATNTE. The complete CDR3 sequence is CASSSRATNTEAFF. The chain recombines TRBV7-3 with TRBJ1-1; no clear D. The read ends 3 residues early relative to the CDR3; the germline J gene fills the gap. Per germline, CDR1 SGHTA and CDR2 FQGTGA. This CDR3 is built from 14 residues. V dropped 4 bases and J dropped 1 base, with 10 bases sitting between them. Full variable domain (outside the CDR3, taken from reference TRBV7-3 and TRBJ1-1): GAGVSQTPSNKVTEKGKYVELRCDPISGHTALYWYRQSLGQGPEFLIYFQGTGAADDSGLPNDRFFAVRPEGSVSTLKIQRTERGDSAVYLCASSSRATNTEAFFGQGTRLTVV.

According to its frequency, this clone is large. The CDR3 sequence is CASSAGGNTEAFF. The CDR3 bases that were read are TGTGCCAGCTCAGCCGGGGGGAACACTGAA. The chain employs TRBV18 and TRBJ1-1; the D gene is possibly TRBD1 (5 bases). The read finishes 3 residues shy of the CDR3 end, and the germline J gene is used to complete it. V was pared by 5 bases and J by 1 base, with 8 bases between. Germline CDR1 and CDR2: KGHSH and LQKENI. The length of the CDR3 is 13 residues.

This clone is identified as medium-sized from frequency. From the germline J gene comes the end of the CDR3, since the read stops 3 residues before it. The gene calls are TRBV20-1 and TRBJ2-5; 9 nucleotides align to TRBD2. The V gene end was trimmed by 3 bases and the J gene end by 6 bases; junction bases not matched to a gene: 8. The length of the CDR3 is 14 residues. Germline V gives CDR1 DFQATT, CDR2 SNEGSKA (reference sequence). The CDR3 spells CSASPGTSIKTQYF. The sequenced part of the CDR3 DNA is TGCAGTGCTAGCCCCGGGACTAGCATAAAGACC.

This clone ranks as medium-sized (0.01 to 0.1%) in terms of frequency. The sequenced part of the CDR3 DNA is TGTGCCAGCTCACCACAGAGGGGAAAGAACACTGAA. It specifies CASSPQRGKNTE. The whole CDR3 protein reads CASSPQRGKNTEAFF. The chain recombines TRBV18 with TRBJ1-1, with a weak D call TRBD1 (5 bases). Read coverage stops 3 residues before the CDR3 terminus; the germline J gene supplies the remainder. Germline V gene lookup returns CDR1 KGHSH and CDR2 LQKENI. Trimming left V 1 base short and J 1 base short, with 10 bases between. This CDR3 comprises 15 residues. The whole variable domain, remainder taken from reference TRBV18 and TRBJ1-1, is NAGVMQNPRHLVRRRGQEARLRCSPMKGHSHVYWYRQLPEEGLKFMVYLQKENIIDESGMPKERFSAEFPKEGPSILRIQQVVRGDSAAYFCASSPQRGKNTEAFFGQGTRLTVV.

This clone shows up as medium-sized by frequency. From the germline J gene comes the end of the CDR3, since the read stops 3 residues before it. This sequence joins TRBV29-1 and TRBJ2-7, with TRBD1 identical over 7 bases. The CDR3 extends over 16 amino acids. Germline CDR1 is SQVTM and CDR2 is ANQGSEA. J lost 2 bases, V lost 2 bases, and 12 bases had no gene match. The CDR3 sequence: CSVESPRGDRAYEQYF. CDR3 DNA, as far as it was read: TGCAGCGTTGAATCGCCGAGGGGAGACAGGGCCTACGAG.

This clone is called large based on its frequency. Sequencing ends 3 residues short of the CDR3 end; the germline J gene provides the rest. This chain joins TRBV7-3 and TRBJ2-3; TRBD1 might be the D (6 bases). Germline V gene sequence: CDR1 SGHTA, CDR2 FQGTGA. The CDR3 is 15 residues long. The germline V and J ends were trimmed by 5 bases and 7 bases, with 19 bases remaining between them. CDR3 amino acids: CASSPTDYRANTQYF. The part of the CDR3 DNA that was read is TGTGCCAGCAGCCCCACTGACTACAGGGCAAATACG.

This clone shows up as large by frequency. The observed sequence ends 3 residues before the CDR3 terminus, with the missing tail filled in from the germline J gene. V and J are TRBV18 and TRBJ1-1; TRBD1 matches at 9 bases. J was trimmed by 5 bases and V by 4 bases; bases with no gene match: 8. The CDR3 loop spans 15 amino acids. The germline V gene has CDR1 KGHSH and CDR2 LQKENI. The sequenced CDR3 bases are TGTGCCAGCTCACAGGGACAGGGAACGGGGACTGAA. It encodes CASSQGQGTGTE. The complete CDR3 reads CASSQGQGTGTEAFF.

This clone shows up as medium-sized (0.01 to 0.1%) by frequency. The read halts 3 residues ahead of the CDR3 end, with the missing end drawn from the germline J gene. The chain is built from TRBV6-4 and TRBJ1-1, with 11 bases lining up with TRBD1. CDR3 length: 14 amino acids. Germline loops: CDR1 MRHNA, CDR2 SNTAGT. Germline trimming cut 3 bases from V and 4 bases from J; bases unmatched to any gene: 1. The sequenced CDR3 bases are TGTGCCAGCAGTGAGGGACAGGGGGTCACTGAA. Encoded protein: CASSEGQGVTE. The whole CDR3 sequence is CASSEGQGVTEAFF.

This clone is deemed medium-sized by its frequency. The read finishes 3 residues shy of the CDR3 end, and the germline J gene is used to complete it. The chain has TRBV9 and TRBJ1-4, with 7 positions matching TRBD1. The CDR3 contains 14 residues. Germline CDR1 SGDLS, CDR2 YYNGEE. Trimming cost V 3 bases and J 8 bases; bases outside gene matches: 7. The CDR3 spells CASSDDRAREKLFF. The covered CDR3 bases are TGTGCCAGCAGCGACGACAGGGCTCGGGAAAAA.

This clone is identified as medium-sized (0.01 to 0.1%) from frequency. The read halts 3 residues ahead of the CDR3 end, with the missing end drawn from the germline J gene. The chain joins TRBV5-4 to TRBJ2-2; 7 bases fit TRBD1. The CDR3 is 14 residues long. Germline CDR1 and CDR2: SGHNT and YYREEE (reference sequence). With 2 bases clipped from V and 7 bases from J, the junction kept 5 bases outside the gene matches. CDR3 sequence reads: CASSLEGAVGELFF. The sequenced part of the CDR3 DNA is TGTGCCAGCAGCTTAGAGGGGGCCGTCGGGGAG.

By frequency, this clone registers medium-sized (0.01 to 0.1%). The DNA ends 3 residues before the CDR3 does, and the rest of the CDR3 is filled in from the germline J gene. The chain joins TRBV5-4 to TRBJ2-5; the match to TRBD2 covers 10 bases. Germline V lookup: CDR1 SGHNT, CDR2 YYREEE (reference sequence). V gave up 1 base and J gave up 2 bases; unmatched junction bases: 2. This CDR3 is 15 amino acids long. The DNA read from the CDR3 is TGTGCCAGCAGCTTGCGACTAGCGGGTCAAGAGACC. Its translation: CASSLRLAGQET. In full, the CDR3 reads CASSLRLAGQETQYF.

By frequency, this clone is medium-sized (0.01 to 0.1%). The CDR3 end lies 3 residues beyond the end of the read and is filled in from the germline J gene. This chain links TRBV7-2 with TRBJ1-6, with 7 bases lining up with TRBD1. There are 15 residues in the CDR3. Germline values: CDR1 SGHTA, CDR2 FQGNSA. The V and J ends lost 5 bases and 0 bases, in that order; junction bases with no gene match: 1. The CDR3 loop reads CASSRDSSYNSPLHF. The CDR3 DNA, read in part, is TGTGCCAGCAGCCGGGACAGCTCCTATAATTCACCC.

Measured by frequency, this clone is medium-sized. The CDR3 end lies 3 residues beyond the end of the read and is filled in from the germline J gene. This rearrangement joins TRBV5-4 to TRBJ2-1, with TRBD1 as a possible D gene (6 bases). V was cut by 4 bases and J by 1 base, with 9 bases left in between. The CDR3 has 14 residues. Germline V gene sequence: CDR1 SGHNT, CDR2 YYREEE (reference sequence). CDR3 DNA (partial): TGTGCCAGCAGCCAGGACAGTTCCTACAATGAG. It is translated as CASSQDSSYNE. The whole CDR3 is CASSQDSSYNEQFF.

This clone is identified as medium-sized (0.01 to 0.1%) from frequency. The missing CDR3 end, 3 residues past where the read stops, is filled in from the germline J gene. V usage is TRBV10-3 and J usage is TRBJ1-2, with 9 bases lining up with TRBD1. CDR1 and CDR2 (germline): ENHRY, SYGVKD. This CDR3 contains 13 residues. Here the CDR3 reads CAISGGTGNGYTF. The part of the CDR3 DNA that was read is TGTGCCATCAGCGGAGGGACAGGGAACGGC.

About this clone: The read terminates 3 residues before the CDR3 end, so the remaining end is supplied by the germline J gene. The gene calls are TRBV14 and TRBJ2-7; 8 nucleotides align to TRBD1. The CDR3 runs to 14 residues. With V trimmed by 4 bases and J by 5 bases, 7 bases remained unmatched. Per the germline V gene, CDR1 is SGHDN and CDR2 is FVKESK. The CDR3 spells CASSPPGGRDEQYF. Partial CDR3 DNA: TGTGCCAGCAGCCCCCCAGGGGGCCGGGACGAG.

This clone registers medium-sized by frequency. With the read ending 3 residues before the CDR3 end, the germline J gene is used to fill in that end. The J gene is TRBJ1-3, the V gene TRBV5-1; TRBD1 agrees at 8 bases. The CDR3 length is 15 residues. Per germline, CDR1 SGHRS and CDR2 YFSETQ. V was pared by 1 base and J by 8 bases, with 8 bases of the junction left unmatched. The covered CDR3 bases are TGCGCCAGCAGCTTGTACGGGACAGGTGGGGACACC. Amino acid sequence: CASSLYGTGGDT. The full CDR3 protein is CASSLYGTGGDTIYF.

This clone is classed as large by frequency. The read terminates 3 residues before the CDR3 end, so the remaining end is supplied by the germline J gene. The rearrangement links TRBV30 to TRBJ2-1; D might be TRBD1 (5 bases). Germline V CDR1 and CDR2: GTSNPN, SVGIG (reference sequence). Deletions cut 0 bases from V and 7 bases from J, with 13 bases between. The CDR3 extends over 14 amino acids. The sequenced part of the CDR3 DNA is TGTGCCTGGAGTGTACAAGGGGTTTCAAATGAG. This gives the protein CAWSVQGVSNE. The full-length CDR3 reads as CAWSVQGVSNEQFF.